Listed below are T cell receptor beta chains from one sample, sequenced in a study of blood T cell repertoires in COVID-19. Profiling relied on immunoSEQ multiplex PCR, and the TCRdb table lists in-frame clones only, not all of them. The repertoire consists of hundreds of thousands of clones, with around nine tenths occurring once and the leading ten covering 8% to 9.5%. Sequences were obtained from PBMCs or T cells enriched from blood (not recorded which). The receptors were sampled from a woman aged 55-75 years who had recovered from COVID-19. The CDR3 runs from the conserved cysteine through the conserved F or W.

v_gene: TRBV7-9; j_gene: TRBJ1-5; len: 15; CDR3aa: CASSMESGSNQPQHF
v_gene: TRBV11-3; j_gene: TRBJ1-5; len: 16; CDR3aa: CASSLNRGFGGQPQHF
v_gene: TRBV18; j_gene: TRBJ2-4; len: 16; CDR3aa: CASSPPSGLAKNIQYF
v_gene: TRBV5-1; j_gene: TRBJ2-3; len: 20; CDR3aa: CASRSPAGGLAGGRTDTQYF
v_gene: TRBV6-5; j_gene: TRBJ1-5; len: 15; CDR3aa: CASSRQGTSNQPQHF
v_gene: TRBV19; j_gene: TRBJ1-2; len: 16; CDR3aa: CASTNNQGRQGSGYTF
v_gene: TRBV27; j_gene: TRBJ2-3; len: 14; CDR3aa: CASRRTGAGDTQYF
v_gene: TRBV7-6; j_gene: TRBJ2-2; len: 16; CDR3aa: CASSGSWGPNTGELFF
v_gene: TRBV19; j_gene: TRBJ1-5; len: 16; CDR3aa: CASLGQGAYSNQPQHF
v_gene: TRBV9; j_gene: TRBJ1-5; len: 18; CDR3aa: CASSVGRYRGQGVQPQHF
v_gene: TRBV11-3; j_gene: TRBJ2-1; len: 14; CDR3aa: CASSSREPPQEQFF
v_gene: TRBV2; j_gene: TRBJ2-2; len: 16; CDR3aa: CASSVEGGANTGELFF
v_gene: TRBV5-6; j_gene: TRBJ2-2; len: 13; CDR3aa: CASSRQSTGELFF
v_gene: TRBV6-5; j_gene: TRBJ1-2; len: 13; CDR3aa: CASRATGDYGYTF
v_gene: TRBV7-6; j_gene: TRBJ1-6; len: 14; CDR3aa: CASSLDRATSPLHF
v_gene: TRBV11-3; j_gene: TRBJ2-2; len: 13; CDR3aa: CASSRDILGELFF